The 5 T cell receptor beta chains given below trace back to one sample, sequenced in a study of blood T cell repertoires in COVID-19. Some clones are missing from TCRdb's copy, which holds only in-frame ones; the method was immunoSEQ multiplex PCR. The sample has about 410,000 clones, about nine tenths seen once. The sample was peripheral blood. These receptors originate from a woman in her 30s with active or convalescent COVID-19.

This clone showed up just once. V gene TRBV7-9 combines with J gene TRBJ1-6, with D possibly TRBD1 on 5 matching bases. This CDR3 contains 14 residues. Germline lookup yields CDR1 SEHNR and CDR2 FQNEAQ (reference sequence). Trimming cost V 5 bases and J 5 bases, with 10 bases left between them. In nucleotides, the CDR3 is TGTGCCAGCAGCCCTCAGGGAAATAATTCACCCCTCCACTTT. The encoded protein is CASSPQGNNSPLHF. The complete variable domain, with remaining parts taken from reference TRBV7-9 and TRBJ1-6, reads DTGVSQNPRHKITKRGQNVTFRCDPISEHNRLYWYRQTLGQGPEFLTYFQNEAQLEKSRLLSDRFSAERPKGSFSTLEIQRTEQGDSAMYLCASSPQGNNSPLHFGNGTRLTVT.

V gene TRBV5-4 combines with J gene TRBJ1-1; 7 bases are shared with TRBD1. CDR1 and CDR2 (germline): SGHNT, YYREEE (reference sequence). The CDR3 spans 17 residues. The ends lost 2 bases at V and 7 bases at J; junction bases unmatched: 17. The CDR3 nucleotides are TGTGCCAGCAGCTTATTACAGGGGTTCAGGAACACTGATGAAGCTTTCTTT. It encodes CASSLLQGFRNTDEAFF.

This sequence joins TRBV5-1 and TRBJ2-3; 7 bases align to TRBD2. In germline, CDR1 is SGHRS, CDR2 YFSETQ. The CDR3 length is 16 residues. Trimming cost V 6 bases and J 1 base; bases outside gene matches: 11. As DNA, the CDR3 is TGCGCCAGCACCTGGGGTTCGGCGGGAGGCACAGATACGCAGTATTTT. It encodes CASTWGSAGGTDTQYF.

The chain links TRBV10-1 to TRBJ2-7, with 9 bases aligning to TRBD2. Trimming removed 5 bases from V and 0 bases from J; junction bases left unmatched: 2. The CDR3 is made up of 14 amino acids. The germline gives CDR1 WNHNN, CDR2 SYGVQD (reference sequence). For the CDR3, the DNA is TGCGCCAGCAGTCAAGCGGGAGGCTCCTACGAGCAGTACTTC. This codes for CASSQAGGSYEQYF.

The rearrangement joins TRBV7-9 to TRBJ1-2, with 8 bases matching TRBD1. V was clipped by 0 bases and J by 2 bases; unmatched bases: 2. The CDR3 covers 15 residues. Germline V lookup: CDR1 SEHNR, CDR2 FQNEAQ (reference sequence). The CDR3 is CASSLAGQENYGYTF. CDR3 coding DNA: TGTGCCAGCAGCTTAGCGGGACAGGAAAACTATGGCTACACCTTC.